The table lists the clone carrying this T cell receptor (beta chain) with a count of one. Antigen: not known. Only in-frame clones appear in the TCRdb table, and some are missing; sequencing was by immunoSEQ multiplex PCR. This table holds under 150,000 clones, almost 90% found once. These data come from a study of T cell responses to AZD1222 COVID-19 vaccine. V shed 0 bases and J shed 6 bases, with 12 bases lying between them. This CDR3 is built from 15 residues. The germline gives CDR1 MGHRA, CDR2 YSYEKL. Study-wide points: Spike regions recognized by vaccine-associated CD4 TCRs spanned the protein, led by 160-218 and 743-854. Reportedly, nearly half of unique spike TCRs recognized epitopes outside B.1.351/B.1.1.7 mutations. Clonal diversity was possibly underestimated; the donors were predominantly white British and more often female.

The rearrangement joins TRBV4-1 to TRBJ2-1; D may be TRBD2 (7 bases). This TCR was recovered from an adult who received the AZD1222 COVID-19 vaccine. Specimen: peripheral blood, collected 28 days after the second AZD1222 dose. CDR3 DNA: TGCGCCAGCAGCCAAGACGGGGGGCGAGCCAATGAGCAGTTCTTC. Encoded protein: CASSQDGGRANEQFF.